One and the same sample provided the 24 T cell receptor beta chains below, sequenced in a study of blood T cell repertoires in COVID-19. The table came from immunoSEQ multiplex PCR; TCRdb's copy has only in-frame clones and leaves some out. The table lists tens of thousands of clones, roughly 88% of them singletons. Sequencing was performed on peripheral blood. The receptors stem from a man in his sixties with acute or convalescent COVID-19.

The V call is TRBV4-3, the J call TRBJ1-2, with D perhaps TRBD1 (6 bases). Germline CDR1 LGHNA, CDR2 YSLEER. V shed 0 bases and J shed 4 bases, with 24 bases lying between them. This CDR3 is 19 amino acids long. The CDR3 protein is CASSQDIGAGAASRYGYTF. CDR3 sequence (DNA): TGCGCCAGCAGCCAAGATATCGGGGCAGGGGCTGCTAGTCGCTATGGCTACACCTTC.

The chain recombines TRBV6-6 with TRBJ2-7, with 12 bases matching TRBD2. CDR1 is MNHNY and CDR2 is SVGAGI in the germline V gene (reference sequence). Trimming cost V 4 bases and J 6 bases; bases outside gene matches: 10. The length of the CDR3 is 16 residues. CDR3 amino acids: CASSSPRTSGVVEQYV. The CDR3 DNA follows: TGTGCCAGCAGTTCTCCGCGGACTAGCGGGGTAGTCGAGCAGTACGTC.

The V gene is TRBV21-1, the J gene TRBJ1-1. TRBV21-1 is deemed a pseudogene. The CDR3 extends over 15 amino acids. CDR3: CASRRAGGKRTEAFF. CDR3 nucleotide sequence: TGTGCCAGCAGAAGGGCGGGGGGCAAGAGGACTGAAGCTTTCTTT.

This chain joins TRBV9 and TRBJ2-5; D might be TRBD1 (5 bases). V was pared by 0 bases and J by 2 bases, with 8 bases between. Germline-derived CDR1 and CDR2 are SGDLS and YYNGEE. The CDR3 loop spans 14 amino acids. CDR3 sequence reads: CASSVGGLQETQYF. CDR3 sequence (DNA): TGTGCCAGCAGCGTAGGGGGCCTTCAAGAGACCCAGTACTTC. Complete variable domain (other parts from reference TRBV9 and TRBJ2-5): DSGVTQTPKHLITATGQRVTLRCSPRSGDLSVYWYQQSLDQGLQFLIQYYNGEERAKGNILERFSAQQFPDLHSELNLSSLELGDSALYFCASSVGGLQETQYFGPGTRLLVL.

This chain links TRBV19 with TRBJ2-2, with D perhaps matching TRBD1 (6 bases). CDR3 size: 15 residues. CDR1 and CDR2 from the germline V gene are LNHDA and SQIVND (reference sequence). V was trimmed by 6 bases and J by 1 base, leaving 12 bases between them. The DNA for the CDR3 is TGTGCCAGTAGAACCGGGACACAGAACACCGGGGAGCTGTTTTTT. Translation: CASRTGTQNTGELFF. The full variable domain, rest sourced from reference TRBV19 and TRBJ2-2, is DGGITQSPKYLFRKEGQNVTLSCEQNLNHDAMYWYRQDPGQGLRLIYYSQIVNDFQKGDIAEGYSVSREKKESFPLTVTSAQKNPTAFYLCASRTGTQNTGELFFGEGSRLTVL.

The chain is built from TRBV27 and TRBJ2-2; 14 bases line up with TRBD2. CDR3 size: 13 residues. Germline lookup yields CDR1 MNHEY and CDR2 SMNVEV (reference sequence). V shed 9 bases and J 9 bases; nucleotides not matched to a gene: 3. CDR3 in DNA: TGTGCCAGTCGGACTAGCGGGGGGAGGGAGCTGTTTTTT. As protein: CASRTSGGRELFF.

The sample holds a few counts of this clone. V is TRBV7-2 and J is TRBJ1-2, with 9 bases identical to TRBD1. V shed 5 bases and J 8 bases; nucleotides not matched to a gene: 12. The CDR3 has 15 amino acids. The germline V gene encodes CDR1 SGHTA and CDR2 FQGNSA. Here the CDR3 DNA reads TGTGCCAGCAGCCTCGAAGGGACAGGGACGCGGGGCTACACCTTC. Amino acid sequence: CASSLEGTGTRGYTF.

This clone showed up just once. This chain links TRBV11-3 with TRBJ2-3; 8 nucleotides align to TRBD2. The CDR3 contains 16 residues. Germline V gives CDR1 SGHNT, CDR2 YENEEA. Germline trimming cut 5 bases from V and 4 bases from J; bases unmatched to any gene: 11. CDR3 sequence reads: CASSPGVAGFADTQYF. The CDR3 DNA reads TGTGCCAGCAGCCCCGGGGTAGCGGGGTTTGCAGATACGCAGTATTTT.

This sequence joins TRBV7-9 and TRBJ1-6; D gene unclear. The CDR3 contains 14 residues. Per the germline V gene, CDR1 is SEHNR and CDR2 is FQNEAQ (reference sequence). Trimming took 6 bases from V and 5 from J, leaving 11 bases between them. The CDR3 DNA follows: TGTGCCAGCAGTCACTTATTGCATAATTCACCCCTCCACTTT. Protein: CASSHLLHNSPLHF.

This chain uses TRBV27 with TRBJ1-5; TRBD1 matches 8 bases. Trimming removed 5 bases from V and 5 bases from J; junction bases left unmatched: 8. The germline gives CDR1 MNHEY, CDR2 SMNVEV (reference sequence). This CDR3 is built from 15 residues. This CDR3 reads CASSIRQGIDQPQHF. The CDR3 region has the DNA TGTGCCAGCAGTATAAGACAGGGGATCGATCAGCCCCAGCATTTT.

J is TRBJ2-7 and V is TRBV21-1; TRBD2 was called by the table and not checked on the DNA. TRBV21-1 is given as a pseudogene. This CDR3 is 12 amino acids long. Here the CDR3 DNA reads TGTGCCAGCAGCGTTAGCTCCTACGAGCAGTACTTC. It yields the protein CASSVSSYEQYF.

The chain recombines TRBV7-3 with TRBJ2-1; perhaps TRBD1 as D (6 bases). The V end lost 4 bases, the J end lost 7 bases, and 17 bases lay between the germline ends. From germline, CDR1 is SGHTA and CDR2 FQGTGA. CDR3 length: 15 residues. The CDR3 loop reads CASSSIPQGINEQFF. DNA for the CDR3: TGTGCCAGCAGCTCCATACCCCAGGGGATAAATGAGCAGTTCTTC.

The V call is TRBV5-6, the J call TRBJ2-2, with D possibly TRBD1 on 7 matching bases. With 3 bases removed from V and 5 bases from J, the gap between germline ends came to 17 bases. CDR1 is SGHDT, CDR2 YYEEEE, per germline. CDR3 length equals 16 residues. CDR3 DNA sequence: TGTGCCAGCAGCTCGACGGGCGGGACAGCTACCGGGGAGCTGTTTTTT. This translates into CASSSTGGTATGELFF. Together with reference TRBV5-6 and TRBJ2-2, the CDR3 gives the full variable domain: DAGVTQSPTHLIKTRGQQVTLRCSPKSGHDTVSWYQQALGQGPQFIFQYYEEEERQRGNFPDRFSGHQFPNYSSELNVNALLLGDSALYLCASSSTGGTATGELFFGEGSRLTVL.

In this sample, this clone turned up once. The CDR3 spells CASSVDRVNQPQHF. Written as DNA, the CDR3 is TGTGCCAGCAGCGTAGACAGGGTCAATCAGCCCCAGCATTTT. The V gene is TRBV7-6, the J gene TRBJ1-5; TRBD1 aligns across 7 bases. Germline CDR1 and CDR2: SGHVS and FNYEAQ. The CDR3 loop spans 14 amino acids. With 5 bases clipped from V and 3 bases from J, the junction kept 4 bases outside the gene matches. The complete variable domain, with remaining parts taken from reference TRBV7-6 and TRBJ1-5, reads GAGVSQSPRYKVTKRGQDVALRCDPISGHVSLYWYRQALGQGPEFLTYFNYEAQQDKSGLPNDRFSAERPEGSISTLTIQRTEQRDSAMYRCASSVDRVNQPQHFGDGTRLSIL.

The gene calls are TRBV5-1 and TRBJ1-6; TRBD1 is a possible D gene (5 bases). Germline loops: CDR1 SGHRS, CDR2 YFSETQ. Trimming stripped 2 bases from V and 5 bases from J, with 17 bases between. This CDR3 comprises 17 residues. In DNA form, the CDR3 reads TGCGCCAGCAGCTTACCGCGAGGACACCAGAATAATTCACCCCTCCACTTT. Its translation is CASSLPRGHQNNSPLHF.

This CDR3 is CASSLVTGSYNEQFF. The CDR3 region has the DNA TGTGCCAGCAGCTTAGTAACAGGGAGCTACAATGAGCAGTTCTTC. The chain is built from TRBV7-2 and TRBJ2-1; D is possibly TRBD1 (6 bases). The length of the CDR3 is 15 residues. Per germline, CDR1 SGHTA and CDR2 FQGNSA. Between the trimmed V and J ends, which lost 1 base and 3 bases, there was a span of 10 bases.

The chain employs TRBV5-6 and TRBJ1-3; D gene unclear. Deletions cut 4 bases from V and 6 bases from J, with 11 bases between. Germline CDR1 is SGHDT and CDR2 is YYEEEE. CDR3 length: 13 residues. The DNA for the CDR3 is TGTGCCAGCAGCCTGACTAGGGTAAACACCATATATTTT. This encodes CASSLTRVNTIYF.

This clone has just a few counts. V is TRBV30 and J is TRBJ2-2, with D maybe TRBD1 (5 bases). The V end was cut by 6 bases, the J end by 0 bases, with 11 bases between. CDR1 is GTSNPN, CDR2 SVGIG, per germline (reference sequence). CDR3 size: 14 residues. As DNA, the CDR3 is TGTGCCTGTCCACAGGCCCCGAACACCGGGGAGCTGTTTTTT. Translating it yields CACPQAPNTGELFF. The whole variable domain, filled in from reference TRBV30 and TRBJ2-2, reads SQTIHQWPATLVQPVGSPLSLECTVEGTSNPNLYWYRQAAGRGLQLLFYSVGIGQISSEVPQNLSASRPQDRQFILSSKKLLLSDSGFYLCACPQAPNTGELFFGEGSRLTVL.

In this sample, this clone turned up a few times. The chain couples TRBV6-5 to TRBJ1-1, with D tentatively TRBD1 (6 bases). Germline CDR1 is MNHEY and CDR2 is SVGAGI. Trimming left V 4 bases short and J 14 bases short, with 23 bases between. This CDR3 has 14 residues. The CDR3 loop reads CASSSMAGVTSVFF. The CDR3 coding sequence is TGTGCCAGCAGTTCCATGGCAGGGGTGACTTCGGTGTTCTTT.

This clone was found once. V is TRBV7-9 and J is TRBJ1-1; D is perhaps TRBD1 (6 bases). Germline assignment: CDR1 SEHNR and CDR2 FQNEAQ (reference sequence). The CDR3 is 15 amino acids. Trimming cost V 1 base and J 4 bases, with 13 bases left between them. This CDR3 is CASSLGGGAGTEAFF. CDR3 DNA sequence: TGTGCCAGCAGCTTAGGCGGGGGCGCGGGCACTGAAGCTTTCTTT.

The DNA for the CDR3 is TGTGCCAGCAGCGGAGCTATAAGCGGGGAGCTGTTTTTT. Its protein is CASSGAISGELFF. The chain joins TRBV2 to TRBJ2-2; D not resolved. CDR1 is SNHLY and CDR2 is FYNNEI in the germline V gene. This CDR3 contains 13 residues. The V end lost 6 bases, the J end lost 7 bases, and 12 bases lay between the germline ends.

The chain employs TRBV3-1 (or the pseudogene TRBV3-2) and TRBJ1-4; D gene unclear. Germline lookup yields CDR1 LGHDT and CDR2 YNNKEL (reference sequence). Between the trimmed V and J ends, which lost 4 bases and 4 bases, there was a span of 13 bases. The CDR3 has 15 residues. CDR3 sequence: CASSRRGTNNEKLFF. The CDR3 coding sequence is TGTGCCAGCAGCCGCCGAGGAACAAATAATGAAAAACTGTTTTTT.

The V gene is TRBV6-2 or TRBV6-3, the J gene TRBJ2-7; D is perhaps TRBD1 (5 bases). The germline V gene has CDR1 MNHEY and CDR2 SVGEGT. V shed 7 bases and J shed 2 bases, with 18 bases lying between them. The CDR3 totals 15 residues. The CDR3 spells CASTPEGALTYEQYV. The CDR3 DNA reads as TGTGCCAGCACCCCCGAAGGGGCCCTAACCTACGAGCAGTACGTC.

The chain recombines TRBV30 with TRBJ2-3; perhaps TRBD2 as D (6 bases). The CDR3 extends over 11 amino acids. Germline V gene sequence: CDR1 GTSNPN, CDR2 SVGIG (reference sequence). Trimming left V 7 bases short and J 4 bases short, with 9 bases between. The CDR3: CAFTSSDTQYF. The CDR3 bases are TGTGCCTTCACTAGCTCAGATACGCAGTATTTT. Filled out from reference TRBV30 and TRBJ2-3, the complete variable domain reads SQTIHQWPATLVQPVGSPLSLECTVEGTSNPNLYWYRQAAGRGLQLLFYSVGIGQISSEVPQNLSASRPQDRQFILSSKKLLLSDSGFYLCAFTSSDTQYFGPGTRLTVL.